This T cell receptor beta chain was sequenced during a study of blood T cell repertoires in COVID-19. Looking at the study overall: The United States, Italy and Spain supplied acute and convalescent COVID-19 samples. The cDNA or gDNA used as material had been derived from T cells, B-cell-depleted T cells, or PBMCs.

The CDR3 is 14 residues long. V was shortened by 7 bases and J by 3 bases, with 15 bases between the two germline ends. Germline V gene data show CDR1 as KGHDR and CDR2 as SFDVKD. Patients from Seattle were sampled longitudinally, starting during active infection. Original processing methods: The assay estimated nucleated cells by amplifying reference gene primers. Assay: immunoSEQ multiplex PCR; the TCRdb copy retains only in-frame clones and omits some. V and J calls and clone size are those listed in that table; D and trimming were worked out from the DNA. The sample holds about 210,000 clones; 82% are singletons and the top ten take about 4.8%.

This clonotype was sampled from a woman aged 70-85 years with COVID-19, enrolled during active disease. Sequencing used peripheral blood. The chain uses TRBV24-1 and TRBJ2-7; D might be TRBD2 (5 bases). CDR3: CATSSAGPVYEQYF. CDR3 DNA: TGTGCCACCAGCTCCGCGGGTCCGGTCTACGAGCAGTACTTC.